Listed here are 21 T cell receptor beta chains from one sample, sequenced in a study of technical replicates of blood from a few donors. The repertoire was sequenced with immunoSEQ multiplex PCR; TCRdb's copy has only in-frame clones and lacks some. The table has over 80,000 clones, 90% to 97% seen once. The sample consisted of T cells isolated from PBMCs. The origin of the receptors is a human donor in good health.

This rearrangement joins TRBV19 to TRBJ1-5; tentative D call: TRBD1 (5 bases). The CDR3 totals 15 residues. In germline, CDR1 is LNHDA, CDR2 SQIVND (reference sequence). Trimming stripped 4 bases from V and 3 bases from J, with 13 bases between. The CDR3 sequence: CASSTLRDSNQPQHF. CDR3 coding DNA: TGTGCCAGTAGTACACTCCGGGACTCCAATCAGCCCCAGCATTTT.

The chain uses TRBV10-3 and TRBJ2-5; TRBD2 matches 8 bases. The CDR3 runs 14 residues. V trimming: 5 bases; J trimming: 5 bases; junction bases outside the gene matches: 7. Germline loops: CDR1 ENHRY, CDR2 SYGVKD. The CDR3 is CAISSGTSGETQYF. CDR3 DNA: TGTGCCATCAGTTCCGGGACTAGTGGTGAGACCCAGTACTTC.

The rearrangement uses TRBV19 and TRBJ2-7; 14 nucleotides match TRBD2. Germline assignment: CDR1 LNHDA and CDR2 SQIVND (reference sequence). The ends lost 1 base at V and 6 bases at J; junction bases unmatched: 2. This CDR3 is 15 amino acids long. The CDR3 here is CASSIGTSGRIEQYF. In DNA, the CDR3 is TGTGCCAGTAGTATAGGGACTAGCGGGAGGATCGAGCAGTACTTC.

J is TRBJ2-3 and V is TRBV11-3; D is uncertain. CDR3 length: 14 residues. V lost 3 bases, J lost 3 bases, and 10 bases lay in between. Germline V gene data show CDR1 as SGHNT and CDR2 as YENEEA. CDR3 bases: TGTGCCAGCAGCTTCAATGCAGCGACAGATACGCAGTATTTT. Translating it yields CASSFNAATDTQYF. Variable domain in full (rest from reference TRBV11-3 and TRBJ2-3): EAGVVQSPRYKIIEKKQPVAFWCNPISGHNTLYWYLQNLGQGPELLIRYENEEAVDDSQLPKDRFSAERLKGVDSTLKIQPAELGDSAVYLCASSFNAATDTQYFGPGTRLTVL.

The chain has TRBV18 and TRBJ2-7, with 7 nucleotides matching TRBD1. Per the germline V gene, CDR1 is KGHSH and CDR2 is LQKENI. This CDR3 is built from 15 residues. V dropped 3 bases and J dropped 4; count of bases not matched to a gene: 9. CDR3: CASSPKEGAPYEQYF. The DNA of the CDR3 is TGTGCCAGCTCACCCAAAGAGGGGGCCCCATACGAGCAGTACTTC.

The CDR3 nucleotides read TGCGCCAGCAGCCCAGGCACAGGCCACACAGATACGCAGTATTTT. It encodes CASSPGTGHTDTQYF. V is TRBV5-1 and J is TRBJ2-3, with a possible D match to TRBD1 (5 bases). The CDR3 spans 15 residues. Germline-derived CDR1 and CDR2 are SGHRS and YFSETQ. Trimming removed 4 bases from V and 2 bases from J, with 14 bases in between.

CDR3 in amino acids: CASSIIGTGNQPQHF. CDR3 DNA: TGTGCCAGTAGTATTATAGGGACAGGCAATCAGCCCCAGCATTTT. The chain employs TRBV19 and TRBJ1-5; TRBD1 aligns across 7 bases. V shed 3 bases and J 2 bases; nucleotides not matched to a gene: 4. CDR3 length: 15 amino acids. Germline V gene sequence: CDR1 LNHDA, CDR2 SQIVND (reference sequence).

The rearrangement joins TRBV5-5 to TRBJ2-7; tentatively, D is TRBD1 (6 bases). Germline CDR1 reads SGHKS; CDR2 reads YYEKEE (reference sequence). The V gene lost 3 bases and the J gene lost 5 bases, with 15 bases spanning the gap. This CDR3 is 14 amino acids long. CDR3 nucleotide sequence: TGTGCCAGCAGCTCACGAGTTTCAGGGGACGAGCAGTACTTC. It yields the protein CASSSRVSGDEQYF.

The V and J genes are TRBV9 and TRBJ1-2; 9 bases agree with TRBD1. The V segment lost 4 bases and the J segment 3 bases; nucleotides outside the gene matches: 13. CDR1 is SGDLS and CDR2 is YYNGEE in the germline V gene. This CDR3 has 17 amino acids. The CDR3: CASSQTPGTGTYYGYTF. CDR3 in DNA: TGTGCCAGCAGCCAAACCCCCGGGACAGGGACCTACTATGGCTACACCTTC.

The V and J genes are TRBV27 and TRBJ2-5; the D gene is possibly TRBD2 (5 bases). Trimming removed 4 bases at V and 5 bases at J, with 20 bases between. The CDR3 is 16 residues long. Germline CDR1 and CDR2: MNHEY and SMNVEV (reference sequence). In nucleotides, the CDR3 is TGTGCCAGCAGTTCAACATACCCACGGAGGCTTGAGACCCAGTACTTC. It encodes CASSSTYPRRLETQYF.

CDR3 in DNA: TGCGCCAGCAGTCCTAGCGGGAGAAGTGAGCAGTACTTC. This codes for CASSPSGRSEQYF. This chain joins TRBV10-1 and TRBJ2-7, with 10 bases lining up with TRBD2. V lost 5 bases, J lost 7 bases, and 5 bases stayed unmatched. CDR1 is WNHNN and CDR2 is SYGVQD in the germline V gene (reference sequence). This CDR3 has 13 amino acids.

The rearrangement joins TRBV19 to TRBJ2-3; TRBD2 agrees at 11 bases. The CDR3 has 14 amino acids. Per the germline V gene, CDR1 is LNHDA and CDR2 is SQIVND (reference sequence). The ends lost 6 bases at V and 6 bases at J; junction bases unmatched: 5. The CDR3 region has the DNA TGTGCCAGTAGAAGGTCTAGCGGGAGGGATACGCAGTATTTT. Protein product: CASRRSSGRDTQYF. Combining the CDR3 with reference TRBV19 and TRBJ2-3 gives the whole variable domain DGGITQSPKYLFRKEGQNVTLSCEQNLNHDAMYWYRQDPGQGLRLIYYSQIVNDFQKGDIAEGYSVSREKKESFPLTVTSAQKNPTAFYLCASRRSSGRDTQYFGPGTRLTVL.

The rearrangement links TRBV29-1 to TRBJ1-1; 7 bases map to TRBD1. V lost 5 bases to trimming and J lost 0 bases; unmatched junction nucleotides: 9. Germline V lookup: CDR1 SQVTM, CDR2 ANQGSEA. This CDR3 has 15 residues. The CDR3: CSVLRQGYMNTEAFF. CDR3 coding DNA: TGCAGCGTTCTACGACAGGGTTACATGAACACTGAAGCTTTCTTT.

The genes are TRBV28 and TRBJ2-7, with unresolved D. Germline CDR1 is MDHEN and CDR2 is SYDVKM. The V end was cut by 6 bases, the J end by 5 bases, with 14 bases between. CDR3 length: 13 amino acids. In DNA form, the CDR3 reads TGTGCCAGCAGCACCGGGTCCCACAACGAGCAGTACTTC. This gives the protein CASSTGSHNEQYF.

J is TRBJ1-4 and V is TRBV7-8; D may be TRBD1 (6 bases). Germline CDR1 and CDR2: SGHVS and FQNEAQ. The CDR3 has 18 amino acids. With 1 base removed from V and 4 bases from J, the gap between germline ends came to 19 bases. CDR3 in amino acids: CASSLGARRQELNEKLFF. The CDR3 coding sequence is TGTGCCAGCAGCTTAGGGGCGAGGAGACAGGAACTTAATGAAAAACTGTTTTTT.

This rearrangement joins TRBV6-1 to TRBJ2-2, with 9 positions matching TRBD2. Trimming cost V 7 bases and J 7 bases; bases outside gene matches: 10. There are 15 residues in the CDR3. CDR1 is MNHNS, CDR2 SASEGT, per germline. CDR3 loop: CASKPNLAGDGELFF. The CDR3 nucleotides are TGTGCCAGCAAACCCAATTTAGCGGGAGACGGGGAGCTGTTTTTT.

The rearrangement uses TRBV9 and TRBJ2-5; TRBD2 aligns across 8 bases. J gave up 5 bases and V 0 bases, and 9 bases lay outside the gene matches. Germline V gene data show CDR1 as SGDLS and CDR2 as YYNGEE. The CDR3 spans 16 residues. The CDR3 sequence: CASSVESGGLLETQYF. The CDR3 nucleotides are TGTGCCAGCAGCGTAGAATCGGGAGGGCTTTTGGAGACCCAGTACTTC.

The chain couples TRBV6-1 to TRBJ2-3; D possibly corresponds to TRBD1 (5 bases). CDR3 length: 13 amino acids. With 2 bases removed from V and 5 bases from J, the gap between germline ends came to 8 bases. From germline, CDR1 is MNHNS and CDR2 SASEGT. CDR3: CASSEQGRDTQYF. The CDR3 DNA reads as TGTGCCAGCAGTGAACAGGGTCGAGATACGCAGTATTTT.

The chain carries TRBV19 and TRBJ1-2, with D unresolved. Per germline, CDR1 LNHDA and CDR2 SQIVND (reference sequence). Trimming left V 6 bases short and J 0 bases short, with 14 bases between. This CDR3 is built from 15 residues. The CDR3 sequence is CASSVTFLANYGYTF. For the CDR3, the DNA is TGTGCCAGTAGCGTTACCTTCTTAGCTAACTATGGCTACACCTTC.

The chain carries TRBV30 and TRBJ2-1; tentative D call: TRBD1 (6 bases). The CDR3 totals 12 residues. Germline CDR1 reads GTSNPN; CDR2 reads SVGIG (reference sequence). Between the trimmed V and J ends, which lost 2 bases and 7 bases, there was a span of 9 bases. The CDR3 DNA sequence: TGTGCCTGGAGTCAAGGGGGAAATGAGCAGTTCTTC. This codes for CAWSQGGNEQFF.

The J gene is TRBJ2-6, the V gene TRBV2, with 7 bases that match TRBD1. The CDR3 sequence is 17 residues long. The V segment lost 8 bases and the J segment 0 bases; nucleotides outside the gene matches: 10. The germline CDR1 and CDR2 sequences are SNHLY and FYNNEI. CDR3 in amino acids: CASLGDRGLSGANVLTF. CDR3 bases: TGTGCCAGCTTAGGGGACAGAGGGCTCTCTGGGGCCAACGTCCTGACTTTC.